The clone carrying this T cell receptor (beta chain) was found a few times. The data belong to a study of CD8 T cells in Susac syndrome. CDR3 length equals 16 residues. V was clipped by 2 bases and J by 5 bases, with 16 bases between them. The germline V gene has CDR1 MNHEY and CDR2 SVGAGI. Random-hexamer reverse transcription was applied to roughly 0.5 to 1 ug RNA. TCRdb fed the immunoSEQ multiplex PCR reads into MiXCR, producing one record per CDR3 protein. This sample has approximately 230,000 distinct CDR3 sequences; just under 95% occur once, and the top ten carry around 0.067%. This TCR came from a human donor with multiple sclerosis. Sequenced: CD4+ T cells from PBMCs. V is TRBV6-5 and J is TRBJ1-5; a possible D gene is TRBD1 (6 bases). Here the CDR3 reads CASSYPRTDPHQPQHF. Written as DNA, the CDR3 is TGTGCCAGCAGTTACCCAAGGACAGACCCCCATCAGCCCCAGCATTTT.